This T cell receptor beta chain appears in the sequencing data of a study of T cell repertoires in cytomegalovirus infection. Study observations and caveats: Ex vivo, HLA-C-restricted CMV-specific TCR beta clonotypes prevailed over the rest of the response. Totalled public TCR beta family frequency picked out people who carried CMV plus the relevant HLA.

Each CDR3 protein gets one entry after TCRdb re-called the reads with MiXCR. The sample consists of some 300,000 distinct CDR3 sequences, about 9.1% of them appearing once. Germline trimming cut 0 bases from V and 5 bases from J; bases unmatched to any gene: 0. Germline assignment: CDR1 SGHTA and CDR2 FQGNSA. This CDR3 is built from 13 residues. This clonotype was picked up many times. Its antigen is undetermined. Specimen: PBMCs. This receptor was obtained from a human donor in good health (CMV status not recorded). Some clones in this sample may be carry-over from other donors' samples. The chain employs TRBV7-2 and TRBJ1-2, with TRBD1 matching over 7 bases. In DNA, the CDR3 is TGTGCCAGCAGCTTAGCGACAGGGTATGGCTACACCTTC. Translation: CASSLATGYGYTF.